The sequence of this T cell receptor beta chain was determined in a study of tumor-infiltrating lymphocytes in primary liver carcinoma. Across the study: Ages ranged from 30 to 69, with HCC or mixed HCC-cholangiocarcinoma.

Study-wide findings and caveats: No more than about 8-24% of top clones could be seen in all five tumor regions.

TCR beta cDNA was prepared out of roughly 490 ng total RNA by means of a constant-region primer. Slightly modified ARM-PCR with three nested multiplex PCR rounds yielded TCR beta libraries. Amplification in the first two PCR rounds was performed using TRBV1-TRBV30 forward primers and a C-beta reverse primer for around 11 cycles each. From the multiplex PCR reads, TCRdb called clonotypes with MiXCR, one entry per CDR3 protein. The table has around 32,000 distinct CDR3 sequences, over 65% seen once; the top ten hold roughly a third. The CDR3 loop spans 12 amino acids. The germline V gene encodes CDR1 GTSNPN and CDR2 SVGIG (reference sequence). Concerning this clonotype itself: Its antigen remains unidentified. One junction end does not reproduce the germline sequence, and a read error may be involved.

Co-extracted RNA and DNA came from roughly 20-30 mg of unsorted bulk tissue. Enrolled patients were chronically infected with HBV and treatment-naive. The study sampled five separate regions from each tumor. The chain joins TRBV30 to TRBJ2-7, with D unclear. The sample comprised liver tumor tissue from sampling region 5. As for subset: tumor region T5, tumor centre. This TCR was recovered from a man aged 35 to 55 with primary liver carcinoma and hepatitis B virus infection. The CDR3 nucleotides read TGTGCCTGGAGTGTCAGTGACCACGAGCAATACTTC. This encodes CAWSVSDHEQYF.